This T cell receptor (beta chain) stems from a study of regulatory T cells in long-lasting Graves disease. The CDR3 has 18 residues. Trimming removed 5 bases from V and 3 bases from J, with 26 bases in between. Per the germline V gene, CDR1 is MNHEY and CDR2 is SVGEGT. This clonotype was counted a single time. Arm-PCR of CDR3 regions and iRepertoire HTBI primers were the basis on which TCR beta libraries were built. TCRdb independently ran MiXCR on the multiplex PCR reads; one entry per CDR3 protein. Of roughly 450,000 distinct CDR3 sequences in the sample, 22% were seen once. Sample time point: persistent/refractory GD, antithyroid drugs over 5 years with positive TRAb. Preparation of the TCR library used RNA extracted from PBMCs. Graves' disease diagnoses followed American Thyroid Association guidelines.

Here the sequenced sample was peripheral blood mononuclear cells (PBMCs), taken when the disease was refractory, from a patient treated with antithyroid drugs. This sequence originates from a female donor with Graves disease. The chain joins TRBV6-2 or TRBV6-3 to TRBJ2-7; either TRBD1 or TRBD2 may fit D (5 bases each). CDR3 loop: CASSPGPPYGIILYEQYF. The CDR3 bases are TGTGCCAGCAGTCCGGGACCACCTTATGGCATTATCCTCTACGAGCAGTACTTC.